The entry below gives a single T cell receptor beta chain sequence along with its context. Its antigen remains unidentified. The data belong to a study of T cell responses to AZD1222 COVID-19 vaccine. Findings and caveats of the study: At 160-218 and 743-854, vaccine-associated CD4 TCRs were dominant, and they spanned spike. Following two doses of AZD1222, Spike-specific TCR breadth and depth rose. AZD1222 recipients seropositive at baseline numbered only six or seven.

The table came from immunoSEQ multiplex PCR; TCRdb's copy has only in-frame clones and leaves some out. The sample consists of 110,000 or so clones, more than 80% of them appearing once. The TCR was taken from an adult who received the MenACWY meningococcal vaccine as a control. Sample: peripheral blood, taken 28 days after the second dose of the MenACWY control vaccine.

The CDR3 coding sequence is TGTGCCAGCAGCACGGGACAGGGTTACGAGCAGTACTTC. Encoded protein: CASSTGQGYEQYF. The chain links TRBV5-8 to TRBJ2-7, with 9 bases aligning to TRBD1. The CDR3 is 13 amino acids. Trimming removed 4 bases from V and 4 bases from J; junction bases left unmatched: 3. CDR1 and CDR2 (germline): SGHTS, YDEGEE.